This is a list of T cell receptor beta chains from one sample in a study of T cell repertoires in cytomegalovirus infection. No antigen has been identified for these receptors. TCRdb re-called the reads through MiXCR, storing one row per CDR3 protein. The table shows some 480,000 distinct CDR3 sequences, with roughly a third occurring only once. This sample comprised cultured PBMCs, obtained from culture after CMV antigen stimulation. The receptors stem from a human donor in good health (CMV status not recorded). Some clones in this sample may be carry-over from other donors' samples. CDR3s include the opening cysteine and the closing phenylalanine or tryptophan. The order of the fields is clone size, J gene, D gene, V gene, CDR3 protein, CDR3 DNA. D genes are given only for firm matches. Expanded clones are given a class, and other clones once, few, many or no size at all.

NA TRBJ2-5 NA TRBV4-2 CASSQESGGTETQYF TGTGCCAGCAGCCAAGAGTCGGGCGGGACGGAGACCCAGTACTTC
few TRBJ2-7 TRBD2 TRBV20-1 CSVASSSGYEQYF TGCAGTGTAGCGTCCTCTAGCGGCTACGAGCAGTACTTC
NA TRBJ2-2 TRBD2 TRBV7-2 CASSRRTSGNTGELFF TGTGCCAGCAGCCGCCGGACTAGCGGGAACACCGGGGAGCTGTTTTTT
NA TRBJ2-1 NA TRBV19 CASSIARGSWGDSYNEQFF TGTGCCAGTAGTATAGCTAGGGGTTCTTGGGGGGATTCCTACAATGAGCAGTTCTTC
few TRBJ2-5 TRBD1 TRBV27 CASSLSGGQGSETQYF TGTGCCAGCAGTTTATCGGGGGGACAGGGAAGCGAGACCCAGTACTTC
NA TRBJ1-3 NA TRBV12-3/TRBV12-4 CAGSYTGSGNTIYF TGTGCCGGCAGTTATACAGGGTCTGGAAACACCATATATTTT
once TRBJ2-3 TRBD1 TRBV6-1 CASNVQGAPSDTQYF TGTGCCAGCAATGTACAGGGGGCGCCGTCAGATACGCAGTATTTT
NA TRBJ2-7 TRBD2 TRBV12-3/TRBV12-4 CASREGTSRSYEQYF TGTGCCAGCAGAGAAGGGACTAGCAGGAGTTACGAGCAGTACTTC
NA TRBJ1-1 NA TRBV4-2 CASSNSLTGAFF TGTGCCAGCAGCAACTCGCTCACCGGAGCTTTCTTT
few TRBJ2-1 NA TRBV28 CASSLPVSYNEQFF TGTGCCAGCAGTTTGCCGGTCTCCTACAATGAGCAGTTCTTC
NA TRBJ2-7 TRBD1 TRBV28 CASSLWTGLRYYEQYF TGTGCCAGCAGTTTATGGACAGGGTTGCGCTACTACGAGCAGTACTTC
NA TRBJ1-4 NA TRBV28 CAGGQAEKLFF TGTGCCGGTGGGCAGGCTGAAAAACTGTTTTTT
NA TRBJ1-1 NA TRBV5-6 CASSFITVGATTEAFF TGTGCCAGCAGCTTTATCACGGTAGGAGCCACCACTGAAGCTTTCTTT
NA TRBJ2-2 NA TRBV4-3 CASSQDYPNTGELFF TGCGCCAGCAGCCAAGACTATCCGAACACCGGGGAGCTGTTTTTT
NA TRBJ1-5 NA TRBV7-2 CASSFGYSNQPQHF TGTGCCAGCAGCTTTGGGTATAGCAATCAGCCCCAGCATTTT
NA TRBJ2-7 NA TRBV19 CASSIEGQGPYEQYF TGTGCCAGTAGTATAGAAGGGCAGGGGCCCTACGAGCAGTACTTC
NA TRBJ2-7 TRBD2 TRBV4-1 CASSRRLAGGLEQYF TGCGCCAGCAGCCGTCGACTAGCGGGAGGTCTCGAGCAGTACTTC
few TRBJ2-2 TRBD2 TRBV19 CASSIRTSGANTGELFF TGTGCCAGTAGTATTAGAACTAGCGGAGCGAACACCGGGGAGCTGTTTTTT
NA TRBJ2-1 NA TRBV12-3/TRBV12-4 CASSLSTSEQFF TGTGCCAGCAGTTTATCGACCTCGGAGCAGTTCTTC
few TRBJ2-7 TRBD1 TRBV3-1 CASSQDPRWDRRLSSYEQYF TGTGCCAGCAGCCAAGATCCAAGGTGGGACAGGCGCCTGAGCTCCTACGAGCAGTACTTC
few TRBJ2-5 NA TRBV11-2 CASSAETQETQYF TGTGCCAGCAGCGCAGAGACCCAAGAGACCCAGTACTTC
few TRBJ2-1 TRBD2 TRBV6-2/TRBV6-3 CASSMGTSGRASVHEQFF TGTGCCAGCAGTATGGGTACTAGCGGGAGGGCCTCAGTCCATGAGCAGTTCTTC
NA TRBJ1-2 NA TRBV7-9 CASSPGGWYYGYTF TGTGCCAGCAGCCCCGGCGGGTGGTACTATGGCTACACCTTC
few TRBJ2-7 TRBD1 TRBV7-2 CASSPNRRQGSISYEQYF TGTGCCAGCAGCCCCAACAGGCGACAGGGTTCGATCTCCTACGAGCAGTACTTC
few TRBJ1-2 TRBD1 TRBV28 CASSLSGGENYGYTF TGTGCCAGCAGTTTGTCAGGGGGCGAAAACTATGGCTACACCTTC
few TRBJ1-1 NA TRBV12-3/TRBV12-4 CASRPRTGNTEAFF TGTGCCAGCAGACCCAGGACGGGGAACACTGAAGCTTTCTTT
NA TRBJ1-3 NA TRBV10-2 CASSADTIYF TGCGCCAGCAGTGCGGACACCATATATTTT
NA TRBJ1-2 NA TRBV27 CASSPMGGLRYTF TGTGCCAGCAGTCCTATGGGAGGGCTGCGCTACACCTTC
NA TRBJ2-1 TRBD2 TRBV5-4 CASSFRTGTSGAPEFF TGTGCCAGCAGCTTTAGAACCGGGACTAGCGGGGCCCCCGAGTTCTTC